In this sample, the clone carrying this TCR beta chain turned up once. Its antigen is not known. The record originates from a study of OX40 agonist ivuxolimab in advanced cancers. For the study at large: Patients received ivuxolimab, an agonistic anti-OX40 (CD134) antibody. Regarding the study as a whole: Researchers report that CD8+ T cells had, on average, more expanded clones than CD4+. Certain nonresponders likewise exhibited a low normalized T-cell clonal expansion.

The CDR3 is 15 amino acids. Trimming removed 6 bases from V and 1 base from J; junction bases left unmatched: 4. Per the germline V gene, CDR1 is SNHLY and CDR2 is FYNNEI. Blood got drawn at baseline, again on cycle 4 day 1, and then on cycle 7 day 1. Profiled with immunoSEQ multiplex PCR; TCRdb holds only in-frame clones, not every one. The sample carries 30,000 to 45,000 clones, around 82% recorded once. The clonotype comes from an adult with an advanced solid tumor such as melanoma, head and neck, liver or kidney cancer. Sequencing used CD4+ or CD8+ T cells sorted from blood, obtained in a trial of the OX40 agonist ivuxolimab. This chain links TRBV2 with TRBJ2-1; 9 nucleotides line up with TRBD1. The CDR3 DNA reads as TGTGCCAGCAGGGAACAGGGGGCATCCTACAATGAGCAGTTCTTC. Translating gives CASREQGASYNEQFF.